The 23 T cell receptor beta chains below were found in one sample sequenced in a study of T cell changes during pregnancy in multiple sclerosis. Repertoires were generated with immunoSEQ multiplex PCR, while TCRdb's copy carries only in-frame clones and drops some. The table shows approximately 35,000 clones, with roughly 92% occurring only once. Sequencing input: PBMCs (not recorded whether the cells were cultured). Receptors originate from a female donor with multiple sclerosis, enrolled in a pregnancy study.

This clone was counted only a few times. This rearrangement joins TRBV6-1 to TRBJ1-5; 7 bases are a match to TRBD1. Trimming removed 6 bases from V and 4 bases from J; junction bases left unmatched: 0. Germline values: CDR1 MNHNS, CDR2 SASEGT. This CDR3 is built from 12 residues. The CDR3: CASRDRNQPQHF. The CDR3 DNA reads as TGTGCCAGCAGGGACAGGAATCAGCCCCAGCATTTT.

The V call is TRBV6-5, the J call TRBJ1-1; D is possibly TRBD1 (5 bases). The germline V and J ends were trimmed by 2 bases and 4 bases, with 8 bases remaining between them. CDR1 MNHEY and CDR2 SVGAGI come from the germline V gene. The CDR3 runs 13 residues. CDR3 DNA sequence: TGTGCCAGCAGTTACCCAGGGAGCACTGAAGCTTTCTTT. As protein: CASSYPGSTEAFF.

J is TRBJ2-5 and V is TRBV28, with 9 bases identical to TRBD1. Per germline, CDR1 MDHEN and CDR2 SYDVKM. There are 16 residues in the CDR3. The ends lost 7 bases at V and 4 bases at J; junction bases unmatched: 13. CDR3 amino acids: CASTPSPGQGPETQYF. As DNA, the CDR3 is TGTGCCAGCACTCCTTCTCCGGGACAGGGACCAGAGACCCAGTACTTC.

This chain joins TRBV5-4 and TRBJ1-5; 7 nucleotides match TRBD1. CDR1 is SGHNT and CDR2 is YYREEE in the germline V gene (reference sequence). Unmatched junction bases numbered 2, after V lost 0 bases and J lost 5 bases. This CDR3 is 14 amino acids long. In DNA, the CDR3 is TGTGCCAGCAGCTTGGCAGGGGGACATCAGCCCCAGCATTTT. Its translation is CASSLAGGHQPQHF.

The chain recombines TRBV21-1 with TRBJ2-7. TRBV21-1 is deemed a pseudogene. This CDR3 contains 16 residues. The CDR3 loop reads CASSNLGLRMTYEQYF. DNA of the CDR3: TGTGCCAGCAGCAATCTGGGGTTGAGGATGACCTACGAGCAGTACTTC.

This chain connects TRBV10-1 to TRBJ2-3; 12 bases align to TRBD2. V shed 4 bases, J shed 5 bases, and the junction held 7 bases outside the gene matches. The CDR3 extends over 16 amino acids. Germline V gives CDR1 WNHNN, CDR2 SYGVQD (reference sequence). The CDR3 bases are TGCGCCAGCAGTGCGACTAGCGGGAGTAGTGGAGATACGCAGTATTTT. This codes for CASSATSGSSGDTQYF.

The chain uses TRBV6-1 and TRBJ1-3, with TRBD1 as a possible D gene (5 bases). Germline CDR1 and CDR2: MNHNS and SASEGT. V was cut by 6 bases and J by 0 bases, with 9 bases left in between. The CDR3 has 14 amino acids. As DNA, the CDR3 is TGTGCCAGCAGACCAGGGTTCTCTGGAAACACCATATATTTT. This sequence encodes CASRPGFSGNTIYF.

The chain has TRBV19 and TRBJ1-2; unclear D gene. The CDR3 totals 13 residues. From germline, CDR1 is LNHDA and CDR2 SQIVND (reference sequence). Trimming shortened V by 5 bases and J by 6 bases, and 13 bases separated the two germline ends. The CDR3 here is CASSPEEMDGYTF. CDR3 DNA: TGTGCCAGTAGTCCAGAAGAGATGGATGGCTACACCTTC.

This chain uses TRBV5-4 with TRBJ2-1; D is perhaps TRBD2 (5 bases). This CDR3 contains 14 residues. Looked up from germline, CDR1 is SGHNT and CDR2 is YYREEE (reference sequence). Trimming pared 2 bases from V and 8 bases from J, leaving 14 bases between. The DNA for the CDR3 is TGTGCCAGCAGCTTTTGGCTAGCTACGGATGAGCAGTTCTTC. It translates to CASSFWLATDEQFF.

The V gene is TRBV2, the J gene TRBJ2-3; perhaps TRBD1 as D (5 bases). The CDR3 spans 13 residues. Trimming stripped 7 bases from V and 3 bases from J, with 11 bases between. Germline CDR1 is SNHLY and CDR2 is FYNNEI. CDR3 in amino acids: CASNKQATDTQYF. CDR3 DNA sequence: TGTGCCAGCAATAAACAGGCTACAGATACGCAGTATTTT.

The V and J genes are TRBV13 and TRBJ2-3, with no clear D. With 1 base removed from V and 0 bases from J, the gap between germline ends came to 5 bases. The CDR3 loop spans 14 amino acids. Germline CDR1 and CDR2: PRHDT and FYEKMQ (reference sequence). In DNA form, the CDR3 reads TGTGCCAGCAGCTTAGAAAAGAGCACAGATACGCAGTATTTT. It yields the protein CASSLEKSTDTQYF.

This chain links TRBV4-1 with TRBJ2-7; 14 bases agree with TRBD2. Per the germline V gene, CDR1 is MGHRA and CDR2 is YSYEKL. After removal of 1 base from V and 5 bases from J, the junction contained 10 bases not matched to a gene. The CDR3 sequence is 18 residues long. CDR3 nucleotide sequence: TGCGCCAGCAGCCAAGTGCCGGCCGGGACTAGCGGGAGCAACGAGCAGTACTTC. Protein sequence: CASSQVPAGTSGSNEQYF.

This clone was counted a single time. Written as DNA, the CDR3 is TGTGCCAGCAGTGAATTATTTCCCGGCTCGGGGCCCCAGCATTTT. As protein: CASSELFPGSGPQHF. The chain carries TRBV6-1 and TRBJ1-5; D unclear. The CDR3 spans 15 residues. The germline V gene has CDR1 MNHNS and CDR2 SASEGT. Trimming shortened V by 2 bases and J by 9 bases, and 17 bases separated the two germline ends.

The chain employs TRBV4-1 and TRBJ2-5; the D gene could be TRBD1 or TRBD2 (5 bases each). Per the germline V gene, CDR1 is MGHRA and CDR2 is YSYEKL. The length of the CDR3 is 16 residues. V was shortened by 4 bases and J by 1 base, with 16 bases between the two germline ends. CDR3 sequence reads: CASSPRPGTLQETQYF. CDR3 in DNA: TGCGCCAGCAGCCCCAGACCGGGGACCCTCCAAGAGACCCAGTACTTC.

The chain links TRBV7-2 to TRBJ1-1; no reliable D call. The germline V gene has CDR1 SGHTA and CDR2 FQGNSA. The CDR3 spans 12 residues. Between the trimmed V and J ends, which lost 8 bases and 3 bases, there was a span of 10 bases. The CDR3 DNA sequence: TGTGCCAGCGGGGAAGGGTACACTGAAGCTTTCTTT. It specifies CASGEGYTEAFF. Full variable domain (outside the CDR3, taken from reference TRBV7-2 and TRBJ1-1): GAGVSQSPSNKVTEKGKDVELRCDPISGHTALYWYRQSLGQGLEFLIYFQGNSAPDKSGLPSDRFSAERTGGSVSTLTIQRTQQEDSAVYLCASGEGYTEAFFGQGTRLTVV.

This clone has only one observation. The CDR3 bases are TGCGCCAGCAGCTTGGAACGGCCCTATGGCTACACCTTC. It is translated as CASSLERPYGYTF. The chain uses TRBV5-1 and TRBJ1-2; D unresolved. Germline CDR1 SGHRS, CDR2 YFSETQ. V lost 0 bases, J lost 4 bases, and 7 bases lay in between. CDR3 size: 13 residues.

This chain joins TRBV7-6 and TRBJ1-3; TRBD1 matches at 7 bases. The CDR3 runs 15 residues. V trimming: 1 base; J trimming: 4 bases; junction bases outside the gene matches: 4. From germline, CDR1 is SGHVS and CDR2 FNYEAQ. CDR3 amino acids: CASSLGTGGGNTIYF. The CDR3 region has the DNA TGTGCCAGCAGCTTAGGGACAGGTGGAGGAAACACCATATATTTT.

V and J are TRBV2 and TRBJ1-5; perhaps TRBD1 as D (5 bases). The CDR3 has 15 residues. Germline-derived CDR1 and CDR2 are SNHLY and FYNNEI. Trimming cost V 6 bases and J 3 bases, with 15 bases left between them. The CDR3 DNA follows: TGTGCCAGCAGACCTCGGGGGGTAGACAATCAGCCCCAGCATTTT. Protein sequence: CASRPRGVDNQPQHF.

J is TRBJ2-5 and V is TRBV28, with 9 bases aligning to TRBD2. The CDR3 sequence is 15 residues long. Per germline, CDR1 MDHEN and CDR2 SYDVKM. J gave up 2 bases and V 6 bases, and 7 bases lay outside the gene matches. CDR3 nucleotide sequence: TGTGCCAGCAGCCACCGACTAGCGGAACAAGAGACCCAGTACTTC. This encodes CASSHRLAEQETQYF.

This clone appeared a single time. The chain employs TRBV10-1 and TRBJ2-5; TRBD2 agrees at 7 bases. CDR3 length: 14 residues. CDR1 and CDR2 from the germline V gene are WNHNN and SYGVQD (reference sequence). The junction had 6 bases not matched to a gene; V was cut back by 3 bases and J by 5 bases. The CDR3 loop is CASSDSGGSETQYF. DNA of the CDR3: TGCGCCAGCAGTGACTCCGGCGGGAGCGAGACCCAGTACTTC.

This rearrangement joins TRBV2 to TRBJ2-5; 10 nucleotides agree with TRBD2. Germline V CDR1 and CDR2: SNHLY, FYNNEI. Trimming took 4 bases from V and 2 from J; bases not matched to a gene: 4. The CDR3 totals 15 residues. The chain's CDR3 is CASSAGLAMQETQYF. The CDR3 nucleotides read TGTGCCAGCAGTGCGGGACTAGCGATGCAAGAGACCCAGTACTTC.

The chain recombines TRBV29-1 with TRBJ1-5, with 7 bases lining up with TRBD1. This CDR3 spans 15 amino acids. Trimming took 5 bases from V and 0 from J; bases not matched to a gene: 7. The germline V gene has CDR1 SQVTM and CDR2 ANQGSEA. CDR3: CSVIQGWDSNQPQHF. The CDR3 coding sequence is TGCAGCGTTATACAGGGGTGGGATAGCAATCAGCCCCAGCATTTT. Drawing the rest from reference TRBV29-1 and TRBJ1-5, the complete variable domain is SAVISQKPSRDICQRGTSLTIQCQVDSQVTMMFWYRQQPGQSLTLIATANQGSEATYESGFVIDKFPISRPNLTFSTLTVSNMSPEDSSIYLCSVIQGWDSNQPQHFGDGTRLSIL.

This sequence joins TRBV9 and TRBJ2-2, with 16 bases matching TRBD2. CDR3 length: 22 residues. Germline CDR1 reads SGDLS; CDR2 reads YYNGEE. V was pared by 3 bases and J by 2 bases, with 16 bases of the junction left unmatched. As DNA, the CDR3 is TGTGCCAGCAGCGCGAGTCTAGGTGGGACTAGCGGGAGGGCTGGTAACACCGGGGAGCTGTTTTTT. As protein: CASSASLGGTSGRAGNTGELFF. The complete variable domain, with remaining parts taken from reference TRBV9 and TRBJ2-2, reads DSGVTQTPKHLITATGQRVTLRCSPRSGDLSVYWYQQSLDQGLQFLIQYYNGEERAKGNILERFSAQQFPDLHSELNLSSLELGDSALYFCASSASLGGTSGRAGNTGELFFGEGSRLTVL.